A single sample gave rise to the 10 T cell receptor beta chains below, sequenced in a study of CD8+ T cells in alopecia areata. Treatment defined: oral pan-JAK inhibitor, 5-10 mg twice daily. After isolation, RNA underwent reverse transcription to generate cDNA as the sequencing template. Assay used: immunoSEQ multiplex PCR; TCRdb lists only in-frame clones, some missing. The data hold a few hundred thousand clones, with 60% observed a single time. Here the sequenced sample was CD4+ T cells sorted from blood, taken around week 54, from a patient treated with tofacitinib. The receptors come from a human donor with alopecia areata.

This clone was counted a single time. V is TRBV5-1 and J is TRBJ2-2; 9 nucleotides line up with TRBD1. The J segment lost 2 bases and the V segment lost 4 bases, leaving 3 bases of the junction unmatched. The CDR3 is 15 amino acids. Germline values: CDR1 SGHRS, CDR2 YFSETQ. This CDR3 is CASSATGGNTGELFF. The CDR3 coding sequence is TGCGCCAGCAGCGCTACAGGGGGCAACACCGGGGAGCTGTTTTTT.

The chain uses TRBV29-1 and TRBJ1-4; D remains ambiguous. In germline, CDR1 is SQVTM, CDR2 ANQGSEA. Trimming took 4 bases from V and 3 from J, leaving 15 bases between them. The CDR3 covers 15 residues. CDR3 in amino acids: CSVVVGALSNEKLFF. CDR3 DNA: TGCAGCGTTGTAGTGGGCGCCCTATCTAATGAAAAACTGTTTTTT.

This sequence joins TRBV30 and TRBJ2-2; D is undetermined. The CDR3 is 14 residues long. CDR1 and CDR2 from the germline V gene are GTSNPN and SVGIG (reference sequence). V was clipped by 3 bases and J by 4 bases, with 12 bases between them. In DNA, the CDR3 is TGTGCCTGGAGCGCCTTAGTTGTCACCGGGGAGCTGTTTTTT. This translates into CAWSALVVTGELFF.

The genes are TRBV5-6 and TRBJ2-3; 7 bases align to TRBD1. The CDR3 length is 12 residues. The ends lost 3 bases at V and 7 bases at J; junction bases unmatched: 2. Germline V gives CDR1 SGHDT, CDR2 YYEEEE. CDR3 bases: TGTGCCAGCAGCTCACAGGGGCATACGCAGTATTTT. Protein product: CASSSQGHTQYF.

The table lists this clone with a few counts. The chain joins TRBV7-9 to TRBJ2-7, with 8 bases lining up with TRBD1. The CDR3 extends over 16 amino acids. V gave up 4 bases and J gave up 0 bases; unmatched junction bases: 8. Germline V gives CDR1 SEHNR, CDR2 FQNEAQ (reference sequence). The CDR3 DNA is TGTGCCAGCAGCTCGATCGGGACAGGCAGCTCCTACGAGCAGTACTTC. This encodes CASSSIGTGSSYEQYF.

Here the CDR3 DNA reads TGTGCCATCAGTGAGAGGTTAGCGGGGGGCTCCGAGCAGTACTTC. Translated, it gives CAISERLAGGSEQYF. The V and J genes are TRBV10-3 and TRBJ2-7; 10 bases are a match to TRBD2. Per the germline V gene, CDR1 is ENHRY and CDR2 is SYGVKD. V lost 2 bases and J lost 6; bases outside the gene matches: 7. This CDR3 is built from 15 residues.

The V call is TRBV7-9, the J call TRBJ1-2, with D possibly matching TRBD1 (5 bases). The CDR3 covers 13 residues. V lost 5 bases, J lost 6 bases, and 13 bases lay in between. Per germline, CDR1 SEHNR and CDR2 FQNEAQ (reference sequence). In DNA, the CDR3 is TGTGCCAGCAGCCCAAGCGGGACGGATGGCTACACCTTC. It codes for CASSPSGTDGYTF.

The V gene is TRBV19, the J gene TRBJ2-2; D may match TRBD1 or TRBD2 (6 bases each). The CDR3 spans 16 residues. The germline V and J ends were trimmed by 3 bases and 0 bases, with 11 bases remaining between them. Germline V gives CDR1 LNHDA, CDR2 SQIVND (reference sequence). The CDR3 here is CASSMYGGPNTGELFF. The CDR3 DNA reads TGTGCCAGTAGTATGTACGGGGGCCCGAACACCGGGGAGCTGTTTTTT.

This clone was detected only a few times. The CDR3 is CASSPAGGTQYF. Written as DNA, the CDR3 is TGTGCCAGCAGCCCCGCCGGGGGTACGCAGTATTTT. V and J are TRBV9 and TRBJ2-3, with a weak D call TRBD2 (6 bases). This CDR3 has 12 amino acids. The germline V and J ends were trimmed by 4 bases and 8 bases, with 11 bases remaining between them. The germline gives CDR1 SGDLS, CDR2 YYNGEE.

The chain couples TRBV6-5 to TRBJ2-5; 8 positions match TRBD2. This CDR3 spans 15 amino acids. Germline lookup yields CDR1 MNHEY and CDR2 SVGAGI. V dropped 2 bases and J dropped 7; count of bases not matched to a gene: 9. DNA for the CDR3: TGTGCCAGCAGTTACACTTCCGGGACTAGTGGGACCCAGTACTTC. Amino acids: CASSYTSGTSGTQYF.